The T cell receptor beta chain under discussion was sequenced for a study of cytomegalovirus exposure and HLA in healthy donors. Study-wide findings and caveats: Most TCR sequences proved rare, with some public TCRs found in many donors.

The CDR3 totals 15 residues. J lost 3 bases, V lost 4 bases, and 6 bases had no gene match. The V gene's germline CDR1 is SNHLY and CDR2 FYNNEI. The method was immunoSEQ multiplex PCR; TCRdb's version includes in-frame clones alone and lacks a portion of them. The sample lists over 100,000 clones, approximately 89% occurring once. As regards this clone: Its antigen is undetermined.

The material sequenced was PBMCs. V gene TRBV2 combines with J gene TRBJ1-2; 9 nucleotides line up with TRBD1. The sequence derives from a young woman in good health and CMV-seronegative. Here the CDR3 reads CASSVARQGDYGYTF. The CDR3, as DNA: TGTGCCAGCAGTGTAGCGAGACAGGGGGACTATGGCTACACCTTC.